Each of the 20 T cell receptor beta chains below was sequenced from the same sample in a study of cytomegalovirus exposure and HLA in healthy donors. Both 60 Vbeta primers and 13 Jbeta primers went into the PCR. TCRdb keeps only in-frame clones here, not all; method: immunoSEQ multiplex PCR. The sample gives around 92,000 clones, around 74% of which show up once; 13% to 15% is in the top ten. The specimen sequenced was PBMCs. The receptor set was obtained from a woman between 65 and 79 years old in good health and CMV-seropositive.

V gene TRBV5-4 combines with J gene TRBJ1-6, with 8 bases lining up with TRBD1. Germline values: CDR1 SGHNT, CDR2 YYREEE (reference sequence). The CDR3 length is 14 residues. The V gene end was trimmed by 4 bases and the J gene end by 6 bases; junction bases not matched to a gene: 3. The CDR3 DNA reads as TGTGCCAGCAGCCGAGGACAGGGTAATTCACCCCTCCACTTT. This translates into CASSRGQGNSPLHF.

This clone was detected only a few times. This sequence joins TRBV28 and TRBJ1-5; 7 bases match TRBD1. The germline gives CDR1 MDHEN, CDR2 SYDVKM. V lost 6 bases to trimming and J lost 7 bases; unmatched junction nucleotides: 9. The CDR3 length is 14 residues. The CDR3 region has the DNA TGTGCCAGCAGCATCGGGACAGAAAGACAGCCCCAGCATTTT. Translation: CASSIGTERQPQHF.

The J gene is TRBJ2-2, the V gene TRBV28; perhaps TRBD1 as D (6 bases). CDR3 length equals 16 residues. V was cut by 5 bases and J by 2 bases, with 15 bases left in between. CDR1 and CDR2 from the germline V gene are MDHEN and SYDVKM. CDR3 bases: TGTGCCAGCAGTCAGCGGCAGGGGCGTAACACCGGGGAGCTGTTTTTT. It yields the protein CASSQRQGRNTGELFF.

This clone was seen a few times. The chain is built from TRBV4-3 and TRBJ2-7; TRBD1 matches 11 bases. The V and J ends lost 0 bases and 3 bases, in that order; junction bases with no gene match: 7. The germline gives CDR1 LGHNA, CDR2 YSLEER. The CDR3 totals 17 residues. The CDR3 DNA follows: TGCGCCAGCAGCCAAGAGATATCCGGGACAGGGGGCTACGAGCAGTACTTC. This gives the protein CASSQEISGTGGYEQYF.

The CDR3 nucleotides are TGCGCCAGCAGTTTGACCGGGACAGTAAACTATAATTCACCCCTCCACTTT. It is translated as CASSLTGTVNYNSPLHF. This chain uses TRBV5-1 with TRBJ1-6; 7 nucleotides align to TRBD1. Germline loops: CDR1 SGHRS, CDR2 YFSETQ. The CDR3 is 17 amino acids. Trimming removed 5 bases from V and 3 bases from J; junction bases left unmatched: 11.

The CDR3 protein is CASSPLKGTKEKLFF. For the CDR3, the DNA is TGTGCCAGCTCACCACTGAAGGGGACAAAAGAAAAACTGTTTTTT. V gene TRBV18 combines with J gene TRBJ1-4; the D gene is possibly TRBD1 (6 bases). V dropped 1 base and J dropped 8 bases, with 14 bases sitting between them. The V gene's germline CDR1 is KGHSH and CDR2 LQKENI. The length of the CDR3 is 15 residues.

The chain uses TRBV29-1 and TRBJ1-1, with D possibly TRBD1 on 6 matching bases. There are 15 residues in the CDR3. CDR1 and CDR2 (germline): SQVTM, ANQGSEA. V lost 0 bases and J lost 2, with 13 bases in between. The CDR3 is CSVEEFTGTNTEAFF. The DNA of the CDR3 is TGCAGCGTTGAAGAGTTCACAGGGACAAACACTGAAGCTTTCTTT.

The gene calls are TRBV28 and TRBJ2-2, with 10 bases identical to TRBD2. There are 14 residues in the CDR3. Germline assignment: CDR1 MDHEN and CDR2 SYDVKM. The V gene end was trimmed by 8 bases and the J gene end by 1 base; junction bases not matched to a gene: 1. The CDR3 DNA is TGTGCCAGCTTAGCGGGGGGGAACACCGGGGAGCTGTTTTTT. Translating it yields CASLAGGNTGELFF.

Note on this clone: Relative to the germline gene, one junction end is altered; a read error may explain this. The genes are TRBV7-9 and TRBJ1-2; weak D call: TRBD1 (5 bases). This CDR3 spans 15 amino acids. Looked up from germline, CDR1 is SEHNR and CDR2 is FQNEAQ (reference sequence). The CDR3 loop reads CSSSLGSSGNYGYTF. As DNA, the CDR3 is TGTTCCAGCAGCTTAGGTTCTTCAGGGAACTATGGCTACACCTTC.

DNA of the CDR3: TGCGCCAACCGACAGGGAGGCACCGGGGAGCTGTTTTTT. It codes for CANRQGGTGELFF. The chain is built from TRBV5-1 and TRBJ2-2, with D possibly being TRBD1 (7 bases). Germline assignment: CDR1 SGHRS and CDR2 YFSETQ. V lost 9 bases, J lost 4 bases, and 13 bases lay in between. The CDR3 has 13 amino acids.

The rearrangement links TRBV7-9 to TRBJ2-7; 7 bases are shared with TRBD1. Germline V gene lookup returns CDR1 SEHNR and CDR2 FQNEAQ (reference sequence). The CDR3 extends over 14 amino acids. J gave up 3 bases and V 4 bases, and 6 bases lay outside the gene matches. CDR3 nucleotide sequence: TGTGCCAGCAGCTCCCGGGCAGGGGGCTACGAGCAGTACTTC. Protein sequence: CASSSRAGGYEQYF.

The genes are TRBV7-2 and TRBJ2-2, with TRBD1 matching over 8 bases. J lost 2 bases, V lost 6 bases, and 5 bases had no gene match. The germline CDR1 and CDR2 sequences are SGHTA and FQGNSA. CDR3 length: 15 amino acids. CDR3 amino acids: CASSSGQGNTGELFF. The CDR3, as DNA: TGTGCCAGCAGTTCAGGACAGGGTAACACCGGGGAGCTGTTTTTT.

The CDR3 sequence: CASSAIGGSAIEAFF. The DNA for the CDR3 is TGTGCCAGCAGCGCAATAGGGGGCAGTGCGATTGAAGCTTTCTTT. This rearrangement joins TRBV5-4 to TRBJ1-1; 7 nucleotides line up with TRBD1. In germline, CDR1 is SGHNT, CDR2 YYREEE (reference sequence). The CDR3 runs to 15 residues. V was clipped by 4 bases and J by 7 bases; unmatched bases: 13.

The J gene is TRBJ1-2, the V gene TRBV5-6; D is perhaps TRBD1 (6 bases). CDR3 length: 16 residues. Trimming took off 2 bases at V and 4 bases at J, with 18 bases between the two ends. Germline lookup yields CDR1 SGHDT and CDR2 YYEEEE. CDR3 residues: CASSFGLQGPSYGYTF. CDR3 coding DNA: TGTGCCAGCAGCTTTGGTCTACAGGGTCCCTCCTATGGCTACACCTTC.

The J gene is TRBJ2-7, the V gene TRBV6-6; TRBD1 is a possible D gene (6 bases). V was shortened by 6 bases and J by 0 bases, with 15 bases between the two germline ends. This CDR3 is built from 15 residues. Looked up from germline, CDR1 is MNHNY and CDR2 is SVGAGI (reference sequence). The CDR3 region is CASSPGGGTSYEQYF. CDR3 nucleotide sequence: TGTGCCAGCAGCCCTGGGGGCGGAACCTCCTACGAGCAGTACTTC.

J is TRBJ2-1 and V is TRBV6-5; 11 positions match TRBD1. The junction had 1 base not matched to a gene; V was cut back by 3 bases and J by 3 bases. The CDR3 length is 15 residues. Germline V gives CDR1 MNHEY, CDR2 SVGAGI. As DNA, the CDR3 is TGTGCCAGCAGTTATGGGACAGGGGGCTACAATGAGCAGTTCTTC. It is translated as CASSYGTGGYNEQFF.

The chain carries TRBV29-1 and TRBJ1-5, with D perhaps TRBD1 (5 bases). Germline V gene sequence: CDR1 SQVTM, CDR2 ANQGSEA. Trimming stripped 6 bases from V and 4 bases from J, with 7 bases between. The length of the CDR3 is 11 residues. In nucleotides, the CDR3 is TGCAGCGTGGGGGGTAATCAGCCCCAGCATTTT. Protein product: CSVGGNQPQHF.

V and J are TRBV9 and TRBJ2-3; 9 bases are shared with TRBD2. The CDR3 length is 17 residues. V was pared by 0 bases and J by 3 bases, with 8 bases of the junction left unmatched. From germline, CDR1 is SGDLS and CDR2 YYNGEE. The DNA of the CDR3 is TGTGCCAGCAGCGTAGGTCGTGGCGGGGGGGCAACAGATACGCAGTATTTT. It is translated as CASSVGRGGGATDTQYF.

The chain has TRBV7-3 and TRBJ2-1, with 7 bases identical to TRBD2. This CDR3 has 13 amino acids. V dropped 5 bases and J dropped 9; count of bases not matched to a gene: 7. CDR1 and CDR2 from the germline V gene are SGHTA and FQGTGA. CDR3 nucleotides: TGTGCCAGCAGCCGACGGGAGCGGGGTGAGCAGTTCTTC. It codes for CASSRRERGEQFF.

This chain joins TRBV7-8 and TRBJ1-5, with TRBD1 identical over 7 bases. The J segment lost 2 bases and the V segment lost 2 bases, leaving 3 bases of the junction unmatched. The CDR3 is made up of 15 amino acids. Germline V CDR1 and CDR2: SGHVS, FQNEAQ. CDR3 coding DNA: TGTGCCAGCAGCTTATCCCAGGGGGGCAATCAGCCCCAGCATTTT. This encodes CASSLSQGGNQPQHF. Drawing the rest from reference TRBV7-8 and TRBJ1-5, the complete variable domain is GAGVSQSPRYKVAKRGQDVALRCDPISGHVSLFWYQQALGQGPEFLTYFQNEAQLDKSGLPSDRFFAERPEGSVSTLKIQRTQQEDSAVYLCASSLSQGGNQPQHFGDGTRLSIL.